This TCR beta chain derives from a study of blood T cell repertoires in COVID-19. Trimming took 3 bases from V and 1 from J, leaving 15 bases between them. There are 15 residues in the CDR3. CDR1 and CDR2 (germline): GTSNPN, SVGIG (reference sequence). Assay used: immunoSEQ multiplex PCR; TCRdb lists only in-frame clones, some missing. The repertoire holds tens of thousands of clones, with approximately 85% as singletons. The rearrangement links TRBV30 to TRBJ1-1, with D possibly TRBD1 on 5 matching bases. This sequence was found in a human donor in a cohort sampled during active COVID-19. The sample was peripheral blood. DNA for the CDR3: TGTGCCTGGAGCCGAGTCGACAGAGCGAACACTGAAGCTTTCTTT. It yields the protein CAWSRVDRANTEAFF.